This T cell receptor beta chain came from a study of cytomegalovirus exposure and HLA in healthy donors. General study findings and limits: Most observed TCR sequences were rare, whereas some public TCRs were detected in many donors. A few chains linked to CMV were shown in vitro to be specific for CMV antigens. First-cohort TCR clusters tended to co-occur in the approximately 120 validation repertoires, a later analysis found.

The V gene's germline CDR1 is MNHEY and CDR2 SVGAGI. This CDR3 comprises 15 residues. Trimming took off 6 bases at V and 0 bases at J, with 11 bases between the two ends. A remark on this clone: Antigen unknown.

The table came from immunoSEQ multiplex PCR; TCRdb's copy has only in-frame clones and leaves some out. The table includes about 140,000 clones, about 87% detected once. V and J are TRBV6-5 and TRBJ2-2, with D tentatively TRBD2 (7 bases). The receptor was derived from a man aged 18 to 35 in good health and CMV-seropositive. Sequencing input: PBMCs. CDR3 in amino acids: CASRKGGTNTGELFF. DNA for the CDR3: TGTGCCAGCAGGAAGGGGGGGACGAACACCGGGGAGCTGTTTTTT.